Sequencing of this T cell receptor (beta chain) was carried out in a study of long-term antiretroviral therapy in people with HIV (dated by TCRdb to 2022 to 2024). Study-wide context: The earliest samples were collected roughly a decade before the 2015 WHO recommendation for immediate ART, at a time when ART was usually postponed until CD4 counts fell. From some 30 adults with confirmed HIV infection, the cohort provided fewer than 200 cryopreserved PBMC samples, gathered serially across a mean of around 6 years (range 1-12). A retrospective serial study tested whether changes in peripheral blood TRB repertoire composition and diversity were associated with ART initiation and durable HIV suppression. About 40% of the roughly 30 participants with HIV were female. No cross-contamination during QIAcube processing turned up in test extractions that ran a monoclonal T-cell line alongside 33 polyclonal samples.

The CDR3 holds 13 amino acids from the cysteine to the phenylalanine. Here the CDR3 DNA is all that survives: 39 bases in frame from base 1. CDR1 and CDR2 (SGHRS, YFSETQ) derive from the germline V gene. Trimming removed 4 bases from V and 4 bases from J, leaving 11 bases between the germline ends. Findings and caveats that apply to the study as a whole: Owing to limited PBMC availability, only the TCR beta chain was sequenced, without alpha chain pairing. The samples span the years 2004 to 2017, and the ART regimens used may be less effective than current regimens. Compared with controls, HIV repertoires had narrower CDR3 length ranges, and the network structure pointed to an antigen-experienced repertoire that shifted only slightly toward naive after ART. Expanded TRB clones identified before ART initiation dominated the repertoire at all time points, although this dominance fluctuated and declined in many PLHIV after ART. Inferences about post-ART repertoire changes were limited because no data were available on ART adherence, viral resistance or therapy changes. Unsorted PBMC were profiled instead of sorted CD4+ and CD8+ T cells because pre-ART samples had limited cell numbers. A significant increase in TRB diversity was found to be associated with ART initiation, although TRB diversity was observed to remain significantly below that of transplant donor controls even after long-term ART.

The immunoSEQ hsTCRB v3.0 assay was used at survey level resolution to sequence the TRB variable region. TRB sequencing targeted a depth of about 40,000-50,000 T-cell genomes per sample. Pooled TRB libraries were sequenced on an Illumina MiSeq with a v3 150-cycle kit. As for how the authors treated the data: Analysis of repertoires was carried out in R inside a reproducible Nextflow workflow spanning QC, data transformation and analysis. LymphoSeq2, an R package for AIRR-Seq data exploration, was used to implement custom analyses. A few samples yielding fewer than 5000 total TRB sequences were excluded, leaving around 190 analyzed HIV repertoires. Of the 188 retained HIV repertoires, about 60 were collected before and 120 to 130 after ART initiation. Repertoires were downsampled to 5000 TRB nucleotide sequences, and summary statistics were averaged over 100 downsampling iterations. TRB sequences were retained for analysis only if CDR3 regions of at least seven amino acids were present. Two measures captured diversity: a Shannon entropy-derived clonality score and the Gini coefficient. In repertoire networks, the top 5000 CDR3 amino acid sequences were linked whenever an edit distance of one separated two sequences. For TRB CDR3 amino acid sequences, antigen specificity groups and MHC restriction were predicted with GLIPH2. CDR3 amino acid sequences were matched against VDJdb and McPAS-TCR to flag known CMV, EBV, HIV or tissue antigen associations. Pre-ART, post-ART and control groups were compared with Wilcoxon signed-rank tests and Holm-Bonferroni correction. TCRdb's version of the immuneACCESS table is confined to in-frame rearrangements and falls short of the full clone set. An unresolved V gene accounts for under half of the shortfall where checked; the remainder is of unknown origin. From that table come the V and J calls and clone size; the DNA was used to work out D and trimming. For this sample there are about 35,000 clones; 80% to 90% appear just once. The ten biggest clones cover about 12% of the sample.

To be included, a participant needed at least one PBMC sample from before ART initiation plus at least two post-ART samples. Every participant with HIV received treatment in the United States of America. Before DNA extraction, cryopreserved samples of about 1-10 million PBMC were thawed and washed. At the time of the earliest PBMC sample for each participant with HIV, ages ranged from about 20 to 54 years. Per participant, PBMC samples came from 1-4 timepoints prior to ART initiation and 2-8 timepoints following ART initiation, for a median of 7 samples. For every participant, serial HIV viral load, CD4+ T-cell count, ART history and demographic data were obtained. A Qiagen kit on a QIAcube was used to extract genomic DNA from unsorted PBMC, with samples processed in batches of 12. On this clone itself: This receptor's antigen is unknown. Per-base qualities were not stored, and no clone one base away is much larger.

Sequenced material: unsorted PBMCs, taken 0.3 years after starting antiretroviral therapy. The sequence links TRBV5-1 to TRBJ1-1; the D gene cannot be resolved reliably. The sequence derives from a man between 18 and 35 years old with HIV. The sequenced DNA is TGCGCCAGCAGCCCCCCGACCGGCACTGAAGCTTTCTTT. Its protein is CASSPPTGTEAFF.